These T cell receptor beta chains were read from a single sample in a study of blood T cell repertoires in COVID-19. Method: immunoSEQ multiplex PCR; TCRdb's copy keeps in-frame clones and lacks some. The data show 150,000 to 180,000 clones, 78% seen once. Sequenced material: peripheral blood. These receptors all come from a man aged 80 or over with acute or convalescent COVID-19. CDR3s include the opening cysteine and the closing phenylalanine or tryptophan. D genes are given only for firm matches. Size is stated for part of the rows, as once, few or many counts, or as a class when the clone is expanded.

d_call: TRBD2; v_call: TRBV15; j_call: TRBJ2-3; clone_size: NA; cdr3_nt: TGTGCCACCAGCGGGCCTAACGGGGGGACCCCAGATACGCAGTATTTT; cdr3_aa: CATSGPNGGTPDTQYF
d_call: NA; v_call: TRBV4-1; j_call: TRBJ1-1; clone_size: NA; cdr3_nt: TGCGCCAGCAGCCAGCTTGGGTTACGGGGGAACACTGAAGCTTTCTTT; cdr3_aa: CASSQLGLRGNTEAFF
d_call: NA; v_call: TRBV5-8; j_call: TRBJ2-2; clone_size: NA; cdr3_nt: TGTGTCAGCAACCTGGCACCCGGGACTGACATTACCGGGGAGCTGTTTTTT; cdr3_aa: CVSNLAPGTDITGELFF
d_call: NA; v_call: TRBV5-1; j_call: TRBJ2-3; clone_size: NA; cdr3_nt: TGCGCCAGCAGCTCCAGGGTGGTTAGCACAGATACGCAGTATTTT; cdr3_aa: CASSSRVVSTDTQYF
d_call: NA; v_call: TRBV2; j_call: TRBJ1-1; clone_size: NA; cdr3_nt: TGTGCCAGCACCGGGACATCAAGCACTGAAGCTTTCTTT; cdr3_aa: CASTGTSSTEAFF
d_call: TRBD1; v_call: TRBV10-3; j_call: TRBJ1-5; clone_size: NA; cdr3_nt: TGTGCCATCAGTGAGGCACAGGGGGTTGGGAATCAGCCCCAGCATTTT; cdr3_aa: CAISEAQGVGNQPQHF
d_call: NA; v_call: TRBV15; j_call: TRBJ2-2; clone_size: NA; cdr3_nt: TGTGCCACCAGCAGAGGCGGTCTAAACACCGGGGAGCTGTTTTTT; cdr3_aa: CATSRGGLNTGELFF
d_call: TRBD1; v_call: TRBV5-8; j_call: TRBJ1-2; clone_size: NA; cdr3_nt: TGTGCCAGCAGCCAAGACAGGGGAGGCTATGGCTACACCTTC; cdr3_aa: CASSQDRGGYGYTF
d_call: NA; v_call: TRBV9; j_call: TRBJ1-4; clone_size: NA; cdr3_nt: TGTGCCAGCAACCGAGACACCGGAGGAACTAATGAAAAACTGTTTTTT; cdr3_aa: CASNRDTGGTNEKLFF
d_call: NA; v_call: TRBV18; j_call: TRBJ2-2; clone_size: NA; cdr3_nt: TGTGCCAGCTCACGAGACACGACCGGGGAGCTGTTTTTT; cdr3_aa: CASSRDTTGELFF
d_call: NA; v_call: TRBV10-1; j_call: TRBJ2-2; clone_size: NA; cdr3_nt: TGCGCCAGCAGTGAGAGGACGGGGGCCGGGGAGCTGTTTTTT; cdr3_aa: CASSERTGAGELFF
d_call: NA; v_call: TRBV28; j_call: TRBJ2-6; clone_size: NA; cdr3_nt: TGTGCCAGCAGACGGGACTTAAGTTCTGGGGCCAACGTCCTGACTTTC; cdr3_aa: CASRRDLSSGANVLTF
d_call: TRBD1; v_call: TRBV3-1/TRBV3-2; j_call: TRBJ2-1; clone_size: once; cdr3_nt: TGTGCCAGCAGCCCCGGGACAGGGGGATACAATGAGCAGTTCTTC; cdr3_aa: CASSPGTGGYNEQFF
d_call: TRBD1; v_call: TRBV5-1; j_call: TRBJ2-3; clone_size: NA; cdr3_nt: TGCGCCAGCAGCAGGGACAGGGGGACCTTCACAGATACGCAGTATTTT; cdr3_aa: CASSRDRGTFTDTQYF
d_call: TRBD2; v_call: TRBV11-2; j_call: TRBJ2-1; clone_size: NA; cdr3_nt: TGTGCCAGCACCACTAGAGCGGGGGCATACAATGAGCAGTTCTTC; cdr3_aa: CASTTRAGAYNEQFF
d_call: NA; v_call: TRBV11-2; j_call: TRBJ2-7; clone_size: NA; cdr3_nt: TGTGCCAGCAGCTTAGAGGAGCGGGCCGAGCAGTACTTC; cdr3_aa: CASSLEERAEQYF
d_call: NA; v_call: TRBV5-1; j_call: TRBJ1-5; clone_size: NA; cdr3_nt: TGCGCCAGCAGCCCGGGACTGGGGAATCAGCCCCAGCATTTT; cdr3_aa: CASSPGLGNQPQHF
d_call: TRBD1; v_call: TRBV29-1; j_call: TRBJ1-2; clone_size: few; cdr3_nt: TGCAGCGTAGGGACAGGGGGCAATCGTGGCTACACCTTC; cdr3_aa: CSVGTGGNRGYTF
d_call: NA; v_call: TRBV7-2; j_call: TRBJ1-5; clone_size: many; cdr3_nt: TGTGCCAGCAGCTTAGGGCAGATTAGCAATCAGCCCCAGCATTTT; cdr3_aa: CASSLGQISNQPQHF
d_call: NA; v_call: TRBV27; j_call: TRBJ1-4; clone_size: few; cdr3_nt: TGTGCCAGCAGCCCGTGGACGGGAATGGGAACTAATGAAAAACTGTTTTTT; cdr3_aa: CASSPWTGMGTNEKLFF
d_call: TRBD1; v_call: TRBV30; j_call: TRBJ1-5; clone_size: NA; cdr3_nt: TGTGCCTGGAGTGTCAACAGGGGGCGAGTGTTGGGCAATCAGCCCCAGCATTTT; cdr3_aa: CAWSVNRGRVLGNQPQHF
d_call: TRBD2; v_call: TRBV19; j_call: TRBJ2-3; clone_size: few; cdr3_nt: TGTGCCACTGCTAGCGGGGATACAGATACGCAGTATTTT; cdr3_aa: CATASGDTDTQYF
d_call: NA; v_call: TRBV27; j_call: TRBJ2-7; clone_size: many; cdr3_nt: TGTGCCAGCAGTTTCCCGGGGACTGGCGAGCAGTACTTC; cdr3_aa: CASSFPGTGEQYF
d_call: NA; v_call: TRBV11-3; j_call: TRBJ1-1; clone_size: once; cdr3_nt: TGTGCCAGCAGCTTCAGTCAGGCCGCCGAGAACACTGAAGCTTTCTTT; cdr3_aa: CASSFSQAAENTEAFF
d_call: TRBD2; v_call: TRBV5-1; j_call: TRBJ2-3; clone_size: NA; cdr3_nt: TGCGCCAGCCGGACTAGCGGGGCGGGGGATACGCAGTATTTT; cdr3_aa: CASRTSGAGDTQYF
d_call: NA; v_call: TRBV24-1; j_call: TRBJ1-2; clone_size: NA; cdr3_nt: TGTGCCACCAGTGATGAAAGGGGTTTTGGCTACACCTTC; cdr3_aa: CATSDERGFGYTF
d_call: NA; v_call: TRBV7-2; j_call: TRBJ1-2; clone_size: NA; cdr3_nt: TGTGCCAGCAGCAACAGGGTGGACTATGGCTACACCTTC; cdr3_aa: CASSNRVDYGYTF
d_call: TRBD2; v_call: TRBV11-3; j_call: TRBJ2-2; clone_size: NA; cdr3_nt: TGTGCCAGCAGCTTAAGGACTAGCGGGGGAGGCGGGGAGCTGTTTTTT; cdr3_aa: CASSLRTSGGGGELFF
d_call: NA; v_call: TRBV19; j_call: TRBJ1-1; clone_size: NA; cdr3_nt: TGTGCCAGTAGTATTACAAAGAAAGGGGACACTGAAGCTTTCTTT; cdr3_aa: CASSITKKGDTEAFF
d_call: NA; v_call: TRBV19; j_call: TRBJ2-2; clone_size: NA; cdr3_nt: TGTGCCAGTAGTATGTTATCTGCGACCGGGGAGCTGTTTTTT; cdr3_aa: CASSMLSATGELFF
d_call: TRBD1; v_call: TRBV4-1; j_call: TRBJ1-6; clone_size: NA; cdr3_nt: TGCGCCAGCAGCCAAGGGGACAGGGGCCTCAGCTCCTATAATTCACCCCTCCACTTT; cdr3_aa: CASSQGDRGLSSYNSPLHF
d_call: TRBD1; v_call: TRBV2; j_call: TRBJ2-1; clone_size: once; cdr3_nt: TGTGCCAGCAGTGACCCCGGGACAGGGACGGTCAATGAGCAGTTCTTC; cdr3_aa: CASSDPGTGTVNEQFF
d_call: TRBD2; v_call: TRBV6-6; j_call: TRBJ2-5; clone_size: NA; cdr3_nt: TGTGCCAGCAGCCAGAGCGGGGGGGCCTCAGAGACCCAGTACTTC; cdr3_aa: CASSQSGGASETQYF
d_call: NA; v_call: TRBV5-4; j_call: TRBJ1-2; clone_size: NA; cdr3_nt: TGTGCCAGCAGGGTGGGGGCGACCTATGGCTACACCTTC; cdr3_aa: CASRVGATYGYTF
d_call: TRBD1; v_call: TRBV7-6; j_call: TRBJ1-5; clone_size: NA; cdr3_nt: TGTGCCAGCAGCTTGCGCACAGGGGGGGGAACCCTCAATCAGCCCCAGCATTTT; cdr3_aa: CASSLRTGGGTLNQPQHF
d_call: TRBD2; v_call: TRBV6-5; j_call: TRBJ2-3; clone_size: NA; cdr3_nt: TGTGCCAGCAGGCCGGGACTAGCGACAGATACGCAGTATTTT; cdr3_aa: CASRPGLATDTQYF
d_call: TRBD1; v_call: TRBV5-1; j_call: TRBJ2-5; clone_size: NA; cdr3_nt: TGCGCCAGCAGCCTAGGGACAGTCCAAGAGACCCAGTACTTC; cdr3_aa: CASSLGTVQETQYF
d_call: TRBD1; v_call: TRBV5-1; j_call: TRBJ1-3; clone_size: NA; cdr3_nt: TGCGCCAGCAGCGGAGGGACAGTCGGAAACACCATATATTTT; cdr3_aa: CASSGGTVGNTIYF
d_call: TRBD2; v_call: TRBV6-1; j_call: TRBJ2-3; clone_size: NA; cdr3_nt: TGTGCCAGCAGTGATACTAGCGGGGGCCGGGTAAAGCAGTATTTT; cdr3_aa: CASSDTSGGRVKQYF
d_call: NA; v_call: TRBV5-8; j_call: TRBJ1-1; clone_size: NA; cdr3_nt: TGTGCCAGCAGCACATTTACTGAAGCTTTCTTT; cdr3_aa: CASSTFTEAFF
d_call: NA; v_call: TRBV18; j_call: TRBJ1-6; clone_size: NA; cdr3_nt: TGTGCCAGCTCCCCGTACTCCTATAATTCACCCCTCCACTTT; cdr3_aa: CASSPYSYNSPLHF
d_call: TRBD2; v_call: TRBV10-3; j_call: TRBJ2-2; clone_size: NA; cdr3_nt: TGTGCCATCGGCACTAGCGGGGTGGTCCCCGGGGAGCTGTTTTTT; cdr3_aa: CAIGTSGVVPGELFF
d_call: TRBD1; v_call: TRBV7-2; j_call: TRBJ2-4; clone_size: NA; cdr3_nt: TGTGCCAGCAGCACTTGGACAGGAAAAAACATTCAGTACTTC; cdr3_aa: CASSTWTGKNIQYF
d_call: TRBD1; v_call: TRBV7-9; j_call: TRBJ2-5; clone_size: NA; cdr3_nt: TGTGCCAGCAGCTACAGGGGAGAGACCCAGTACTTC; cdr3_aa: CASSYRGETQYF
d_call: NA; v_call: TRBV6-5; j_call: TRBJ1-2; clone_size: few; cdr3_nt: TGTGCCAGCCGAGGTGGTTCCGGGGGTTATGGCTACACCTTC; cdr3_aa: CASRGGSGGYGYTF
d_call: NA; v_call: TRBV2; j_call: TRBJ1-2; clone_size: NA; cdr3_nt: TGTGCCAGCAGTGTTGACAGAACTAACTATGGCTACACCTTC; cdr3_aa: CASSVDRTNYGYTF
d_call: TRBD2; v_call: TRBV7-2; j_call: TRBJ2-7; clone_size: NA; cdr3_nt: TGTGCCAGCAGCTTTGGACTAGCGGCCTACGAGCAGTACTTC; cdr3_aa: CASSFGLAAYEQYF
d_call: NA; v_call: TRBV19; j_call: TRBJ2-3; clone_size: NA; cdr3_nt: TGTGCCAGTAGGAACCCCGGAGTGACAGATACGCAGTATTTT; cdr3_aa: CASRNPGVTDTQYF
d_call: TRBD1; v_call: TRBV7-2; j_call: TRBJ2-1; clone_size: NA; cdr3_nt: TGTGCCAGCAGCCCGCCCAGCAGGGGGTTCCAGTTCTTC; cdr3_aa: CASSPPSRGFQFF
d_call: TRBD1; v_call: TRBV5-4; j_call: TRBJ1-2; clone_size: NA; cdr3_nt: TGTGCCAGCAGCTTGTCCGCGACAGGGGAACTACACTATGGCTACACCTTC; cdr3_aa: CASSLSATGELHYGYTF
d_call: NA; v_call: TRBV20-1; j_call: TRBJ2-3; clone_size: once; cdr3_nt: TGCAGTGCTCCGACAGCAGATACGCAGTATTTT; cdr3_aa: CSAPTADTQYF
d_call: NA; v_call: TRBV6-2/TRBV6-3; j_call: TRBJ1-4; clone_size: NA; cdr3_nt: TGTGCCAGCAGCAGACACCAAGAAAAACTGTTTTTT; cdr3_aa: CASSRHQEKLFF
d_call: NA; v_call: TRBV4-1; j_call: TRBJ2-7; clone_size: NA; cdr3_nt: TGCGCCAGCAGCCAAGATACAGGGGGGGACTACGAGCAGTACTTC; cdr3_aa: CASSQDTGGDYEQYF
d_call: TRBD1; v_call: TRBV4-1; j_call: TRBJ2-3; clone_size: NA; cdr3_nt: TGCGCCAGCAGCCAGGGTCGGACAGGGGGCGCGACAGATACGCAGTATTTT; cdr3_aa: CASSQGRTGGATDTQYF
d_call: NA; v_call: TRBV11-2; j_call: TRBJ1-2; clone_size: few; cdr3_nt: TGTGCCAGCAGCCAAGACAGGAGCTATGGCTACACCTTC; cdr3_aa: CASSQDRSYGYTF